Sequencing of this T cell receptor beta chain was carried out in a study of blood T cell repertoires in COVID-19. Study context: Spain, Italy and the United States supplied samples that represented acute and convalescent COVID-19.

CDR3 length equals 14 residues. Trimming removed 1 base at V and 6 bases at J, with 10 bases between. Germline V CDR1 and CDR2: MNHNS, SASEGT. The repertoire was sequenced with immunoSEQ multiplex PCR; TCRdb's copy has only in-frame clones and lacks some. This table has about 190,000 clones, around 84% appearing once. This chain uses TRBV6-1 with TRBJ2-4; a weak D match, TRBD1 (6 bases). This TCR was recovered from a man younger than 45 with active or convalescent COVID-19. The specimen sequenced was peripheral blood. The CDR3 is CASSEGRTVNIQYF. The CDR3, as DNA: TGTGCCAGCAGTGAAGGAAGGACAGTAAACATTCAGTACTTC.